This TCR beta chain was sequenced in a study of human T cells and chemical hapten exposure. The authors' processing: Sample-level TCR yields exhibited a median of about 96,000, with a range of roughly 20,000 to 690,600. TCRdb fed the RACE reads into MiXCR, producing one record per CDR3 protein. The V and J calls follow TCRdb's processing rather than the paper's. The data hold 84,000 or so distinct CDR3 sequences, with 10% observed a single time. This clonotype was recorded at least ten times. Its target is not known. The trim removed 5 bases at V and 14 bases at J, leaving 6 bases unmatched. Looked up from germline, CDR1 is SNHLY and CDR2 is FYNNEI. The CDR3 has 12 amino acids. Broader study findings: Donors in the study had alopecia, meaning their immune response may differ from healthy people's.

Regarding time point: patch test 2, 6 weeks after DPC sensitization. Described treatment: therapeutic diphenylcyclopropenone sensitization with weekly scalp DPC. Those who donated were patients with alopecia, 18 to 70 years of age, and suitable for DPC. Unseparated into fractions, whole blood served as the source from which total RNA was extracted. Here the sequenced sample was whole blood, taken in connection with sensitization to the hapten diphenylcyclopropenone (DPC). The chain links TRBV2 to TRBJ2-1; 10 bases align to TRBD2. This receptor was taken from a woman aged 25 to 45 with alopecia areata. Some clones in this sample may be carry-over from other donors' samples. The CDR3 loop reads CASSQREGRKFF. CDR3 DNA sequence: TGTGCCAGCAGTCAGCGGGAGGGCAGGAAGTTCTTC.